This T cell receptor beta chain appears in the sequencing data of a study of OX40 agonist ivuxolimab in advanced cancers. Overall study findings and caveats: Blood T cells, both CD4+ and CD8+, expanded clonally by week 6 at 0.1 to 3.0 mg/kg.

Autoimmune disease history or systemic immunosuppression led to patient exclusion. Assay used: immunoSEQ multiplex PCR; TCRdb lists only in-frame clones, some missing. The sample records about 64,000 clones, about 85% being singletons. The CDR3 runs to 14 residues. Trimming removed 3 bases from V and 0 bases from J, with 5 bases in between. Germline V gene data show CDR1 as LNHNV and CDR2 as YYDKDF (reference sequence). With regard to this clone: Its specificity is not known.

J is TRBJ1-4 and V is TRBV15; D uncertain. The source material was CD4+ or CD8+ T cells sorted from blood, sampled in a trial of the OX40 agonist ivuxolimab. This sequence was found in an adult with an advanced solid tumor such as melanoma, head and neck, liver or kidney cancer. The CDR3 sequence is CATSSFATNEKLFF. CDR3 DNA sequence: TGTGCCACCAGCAGCTTTGCAACTAATGAAAAACTGTTTTTT.